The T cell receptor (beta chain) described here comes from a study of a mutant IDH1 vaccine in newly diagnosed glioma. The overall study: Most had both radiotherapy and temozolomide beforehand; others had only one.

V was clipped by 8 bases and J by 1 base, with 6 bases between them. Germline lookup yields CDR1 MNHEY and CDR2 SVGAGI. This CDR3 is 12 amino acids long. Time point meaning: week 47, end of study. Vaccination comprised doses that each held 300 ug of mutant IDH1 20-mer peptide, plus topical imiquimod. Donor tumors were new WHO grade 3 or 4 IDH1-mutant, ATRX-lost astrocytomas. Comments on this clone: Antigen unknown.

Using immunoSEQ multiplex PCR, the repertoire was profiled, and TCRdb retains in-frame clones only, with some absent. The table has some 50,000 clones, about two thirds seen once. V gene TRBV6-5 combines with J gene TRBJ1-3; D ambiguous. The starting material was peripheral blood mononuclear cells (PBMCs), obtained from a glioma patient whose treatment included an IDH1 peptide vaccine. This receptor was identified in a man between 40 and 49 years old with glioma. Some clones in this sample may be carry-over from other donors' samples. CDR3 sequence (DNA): TGTGCCAGCGCCAAATCTGGAAACACCATATATTTT. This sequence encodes CASAKSGNTIYF.